The clone carrying this T cell receptor beta chain was seen only a few times. Deletions cut 2 bases from V and 3 bases from J, with 3 bases between. The CDR3 is 12 amino acids. MiXCR, applied by TCRdb to the RACE reads, yields one record per CDR3 protein. The sample has 79,000 or so distinct CDR3 sequences; around a third are singletons. These data are taken from a study of human T cells and chemical hapten exposure. Described time point: patch test 1, 2 weeks after DPC sensitization. The treatment was: therapeutic diphenylcyclopropenone sensitization with weekly scalp DPC. Total RNA was isolated from whole blood that had not been fractionated.

The sample here was whole blood, taken in connection with sensitization to the hapten diphenylcyclopropenone (DPC). V gene TRBV12-3 or TRBV12-4 combines with J gene TRBJ2-3; D ambiguous. The sequence came from a man aged 40-49 years with alopecia areata. Some clones in this sample may be carry-over from other donors' samples. The CDR3 spells CASSLWTDTQYF. The CDR3 DNA follows: TGTGCCAGCAGTTTATGGACAGATACGCAGTATTTT.